The rows below give T cell receptor beta chains drawn from one sample of a study of read filtering for tumor transcriptome and immune sequencing. TCRdb re-called the reads through MiXCR, storing one row per CDR3 protein. The table includes 50,000 to 65,000 distinct CDR3 sequences, roughly 19% detected once. Sequences were obtained from a population of CD138-negative cells sorted from bone marrow. These receptors originate from a donor aged 40 or older with multiple myeloma. The CDR3 runs from the conserved cysteine through the conserved F or W. A D gene is named only where the DNA matches it firmly. Clone size is given for some rows only: seen once, a few or many times, or a class if the clone is expanded.

cdr3_length	v_call	j_call	clone_size	d_call	cdr3_aa	cdr3_nt
13	TRBV5-6	TRBJ2-1	NA	NA	CASSLMGGNEQFF	TGTGCCAGCAGTCTAATGGGAGGCAATGAGCAGTTCTTC
12	TRBV11-2	TRBJ2-7	few	NA	CASSSWGCEQYF	TGTGCCAGCAGCTCATGGGGCTGCGAGCAGTACTTC
13	TRBV11-2	TRBJ2-3	few	NA	CASSPTGTDTQYF	TGTGCCAGCAGCCCCACGGGGACAGATACGCAGTATTTT
14	TRBV30	TRBJ2-1	many	TRBD2	CAWSGLAGRDEQFF	TGTGCCTGGAGTGGACTAGCCGGGCGGGATGAGCAGTTCTTC
14	TRBV12-3/TRBV12-4	TRBJ1-3	NA	NA	CASSRGGSGNTIYF	TGTGCCAGCAGTCGGGGGGGTTCTGGAAACACCATATATTTT
14	TRBV28	TRBJ2-3	many	NA	CASRPGQLTDTQYF	TGTGCCAGCAGGCCGGGACAATTAACAGATACGCAGTATTTT
11	TRBV12-3/TRBV12-4	TRBJ1-1	many	NA	CASSSGPQAFF	TGTGCCAGCAGTTCCGGGCCCCAAGCTTTCTTT
17	TRBV11-2	TRBJ2-6	NA	NA	CASSGGLIVVGANVLTF	TGTGCCAGCAGCGGGGGACTGATAGTCGTAGGGGCCAACGTCCTGACTTTC
14	TRBV30	TRBJ2-1	many	NA	CAWCLYQGYNEQFF	TGTGCCTGGTGCCTCTATCAGGGGTACAATGAGCAGTTCTTC
14	TRBV7-9	TRBJ2-7	NA	NA	CASSSGPATYEQYF	TGTGCCAGCAGCTCGGGTCCAGCCACCTACGAGCAGTACTTC
13	TRBV7-2	TRBJ1-2	few	NA	CASSLNNNYGYTF	TGTGCCAGCAGCTTAAACAACAACTATGGCTACACCTTC
16	TRBV6-2/TRBV6-3	TRBJ2-1	few	TRBD2	CASSYSPSGGALEQFF	TGTGCCAGCAGTTACTCGCCTAGCGGGGGGGCGCTTGAGCAGTTCTTC
15	TRBV4-1	TRBJ2-1	many	NA	CASSQEAGTYNEQFF	TGCGCCAGCAGCCAAGAGGCAGGAACTTACAATGAGCAGTTCTTC
14	TRBV5-1	TRBJ2-7	many	TRBD1	CASSENRGIDEQYF	TGCGCCAGCAGCGAGAACAGGGGTATCGACGAGCAGTACTTC
12	TRBV29-1	TRBJ1-4	many	NA	CSVETMGGKLFF	TGCAGCGTTGAGACCATGGGGGGAAAACTGTTTTTT
14	TRBV12-3/TRBV12-4	TRBJ1-5	NA	TRBD1	CASRTGVGNQPQHF	TGTGCCAGCAGAACAGGGGTAGGCAATCAGCCCCAGCATTTT
13	TRBV21-1	TRBJ2-7	many	NA	CASSNAQGYEQYF	TGTGCCAGCAGCAATGCTCAGGGTTACGAGCAGTACTTC
16	TRBV5-6	TRBJ2-7	many	TRBD1	CASSTTDRMTPYEQYF	TGTGCCAGCAGCACCACGGACAGGATGACACCCTACGAGCAGTACTTC
16	TRBV28	TRBJ2-5	many	NA	CASSFWGEKARETQYF	TGTGCCAGCAGTTTCTGGGGAGAAAAAGCGCGAGAGACCCAGTACTTC
15	TRBV7-2	TRBJ1-2	many	NA	CASSLALGSNYGYTF	TGTGCCAGCAGCTTAGCGCTCGGCAGTAACTATGGCTACACCTTC
12	TRBV14	TRBJ2-3	NA	NA	CASSQGPNTRYF	TGTGCCAGCAGCCAAGGGCCAAATACGCGGTATTTC
13	TRBV20-1	TRBJ2-3	NA	NA	CSAREPTLDTQYF	TGCAGTGCTAGAGAGCCGACCCTCGATACGCAGTATTTT
16	TRBV3-1	TRBJ1-1	many	TRBD1	CASSHETSGTGTEAFF	TGTGCCAGCAGCCATGAAACCTCCGGGACAGGTACTGAAGCTTTCTTT
14	TRBV19	TRBJ2-2	NA	NA	CASSIGQNTGELFF	TGTGCCAGTAGTATAGGGCAGAACACCGGGGAGCTGTTTTTT
17	TRBV5-1	TRBJ2-5	NA	TRBD2	CASSPGEASGGGKTQYF	TGCGCCAGCAGCCCCGGTGAGGCTAGCGGGGGGGGAAAGACCCAGTACTTC
14	TRBV25-1	TRBJ1-3	NA	NA	CASTTRSSGNTIYF	TGTGCCAGCACTACCAGGAGCTCTGGAAACACCATATATTTT
16	TRBV12-3/TRBV12-4	TRBJ2-3	many	TRBD2	CASSLGRGESTDTQYF	TGTGCCAGCAGTTTGGGGAGGGGAGAAAGCACAGATACGCAGTATTTT
13	TRBV20-1	TRBJ2-1	many	TRBD2	CSASGTSTNEQFF	TGCAGTGCCTCCGGGACTAGTACCAATGAGCAGTTCTTC
15	TRBV28	TRBJ2-5	many	TRBD2	CASSPGGTSRETQYF	TGTGCCAGCAGCCCAGGCGGGACTAGTAGAGAGACCCAGTACTTC
16	TRBV5-1	TRBJ1-3	NA	NA	CASSFEGGTSGNTIYF	TGCGCCAGCAGCTTCGAGGGGGGAACCTCTGGAAACACCATATATTTT
14	TRBV28	TRBJ2-7	few	NA	CASSSRDGTYEQYF	TGTGCCAGCAGTTCCCGAGACGGGACCTACGAGCAGTACTTC
12	TRBV7-3	TRBJ2-1	few	NA	CASSRDLNEQFF	TGTGCCAGCAGCAGGGATTTAAATGAGCAGTTCTTC
14	TRBV5-1	TRBJ1-3	many	NA	CASSLDATGNTIYF	TGCGCCAGCAGCTTGGACGCCACCGGAAACACCATATATTTT
13	TRBV29-1	TRBJ1-6	many	NA	CSVGGSPNSPLHF	TGCAGCGTTGGTGGCAGTCCTAATTCACCCCTCCACTTT
10	TRBV29-1	TRBJ2-5	NA	NA	CSVTSETQYF	TGCAGCGTTACGAGCGAGACCCAGTACTTC
15	TRBV15	TRBJ1-1	many	NA	CATSRDRGANTEAFF	TGTGCCACCAGCAGAGATAGGGGGGCGAACACTGAAGCTTTCTTT
14	TRBV11-3	TRBJ2-3	many	NA	CASSLDPVADTQYF	TGTGCCAGCAGCTTAGATCCTGTGGCAGATACGCAGTATTTT
11	TRBV11-2	TRBJ2-1	many	NA	CASSRGVEQFF	TGTGCCAGCAGTAGGGGCGTTGAGCAGTTCTTC
15	TRBV20-1	TRBJ2-2	many	TRBD2	CSARPQRGNTGELSF	TGCAGTGCTAGACCCCAGCGGGGGAACACCGGGGAGCTGTCTTTT
13	TRBV2	TRBJ1-1	many	NA	CASGLTGNTEAFF	TGTGCCAGTGGACTGACAGGGAACACTGAAGCTTTCTTT
12	TRBV28	TRBJ1-1	many	NA	CASSVGYTEAFF	TGTGCCAGCAGTGTGGGGTACACTGAAGCTTTCTTT
14	TRBV28	TRBJ1-2	many	NA	CASSVNQGIYGYTF	TGTGCCAGCAGTGTGAATCAAGGGATTTATGGCTACACCTTC
13	TRBV20-1	TRBJ1-1	few	NA	CSARRGLVTEAFF	TGCAGTGCTAGGAGGGGATTGGTAACTGAAGCTTTCTTT
14	TRBV20-1	TRBJ2-7	many	NA	CSARSQLSSYEQYF	TGCAGTGCTAGATCCCAGTTGAGCTCCTACGAGCAGTACTTC
14	TRBV2	TRBJ1-5	many	TRBD1	CASRGTGGTQPQHF	TGTGCCAGCAGAGGGACAGGGGGCACTCAGCCCCAGCATTTT
11	TRBV20-1	TRBJ2-5	few	NA	CSAIYQETQYF	TGCAGTGCTATATACCAAGAGACCCAGTACTTC
11	TRBV29-1	TRBJ2-5	many	NA	CSVLDRETQYF	TGCAGCGTTTTGGACCGGGAGACCCAGTACTTC
15	TRBV7-3	TRBJ2-1	many	TRBD2	CASSPQGGGAYEQFF	TGTGCCAGCAGCCCCCAGGGCGGGGGGGCTTATGAGCAGTTCTTC
15	TRBV19	TRBJ2-5	many	NA	CASSRRDVRGETQYF	TGTGCCAGTAGTCGCCGGGACGTACGCGGGGAGACCCAGTACTTC
11	TRBV24-1	TRBJ2-3	NA	NA	CATSNTDTQHF	TGTGCCACCAGTAACACAGATACGCAGCACTTT
14	TRBV19	TRBJ2-1	NA	NA	CASSIKGRGNEQFF	TGTGCCAGTAGTATTAAAGGTCGGGGGAATGAGCAGTTCTTC
12	TRBV30	TRBJ1-3	many	NA	CAWNGFGNTIYF	TGTGCCTGGAACGGGTTTGGAAACACCATATATTTT
12	TRBV11-1	TRBJ2-1	many	TRBD1	CATGQGLNEQFF	TGTGCCACGGGACAGGGGTTGAATGAGCAGTTCTTC
13	TRBV11-2	TRBJ1-1	many	NA	CASSLWTQKRAFF	TGTGCCAGCAGCCTATGGACCCAAAAACGAGCTTTCTTT
14	TRBV12-3/TRBV12-4	TRBJ2-1	NA	NA	CASSLEGSYNEQFF	TGTGCCAGCAGTTTAGAAGGCTCCTACAATGAGCAGTTCTTC
14	TRBV19	TRBJ2-7	many	TRBD2	CASSIQASGYEQYF	TGTGCCAGTAGTATACAGGCTAGCGGTTACGAGCAGTACTTC
18	TRBV3-1	TRBJ2-1	many	NA	CASSQPSLITDSYNEQFF	TGTGCCAGCAGCCAACCGTCCCTCATCACTGACTCCTACAATGAGCAGTTCTTC
9	TRBV29-1	TRBJ2-1	NA	NA	CSVGTPQSF	TGCAGCGTCGGAACTCCACAGTCCTTC
15	TRBV7-3	TRBJ2-5	NA	NA	CASSLVTGPQGTRYF	TGTGCCAGCAGCTTAGTCACAGGCCCACAGGGAACCCGGTACTTC